This TCR beta chain originates from a study of cytomegalovirus exposure and HLA in healthy donors. Looking at the study overall: The roughly 120 validation repertoires and the roughly 700 first-cohort repertoires shared a platform, a later analysis reported.

Using immunoSEQ multiplex PCR, the repertoire was profiled, and TCRdb retains in-frame clones only, with some absent. The profile shows under 150,000 clones, 85% to 90% of them singletons. A word on this clone: What it binds is not known.

Looked up from germline, CDR1 is SGHDT and CDR2 is YYEEEE. Trimming pared 3 bases from V and 7 bases from J, leaving 14 bases between. CDR3 length: 14 amino acids. Broader study findings: Researchers reported that three CMV-associated chains were confirmed in vitro as CMV antigen-specific. 150 to 200 TCR beta chains were listed as cytomegalovirus-associated. Most TCR sequences showed up rarely, but some public TCRs showed up in many donors.

Sequenced input: PBMCs. The clonotype comes from a man aged 18 to 30 in good health and CMV-seropositive. The chain is built from TRBV5-6 and TRBJ2-1, with D possibly TRBD2 on 7 matching bases. The chain's CDR3 is CASSSGGQGNEQFF. The CDR3 DNA is TGTGCCAGCAGCTCGGGAGGCCAGGGGAATGAGCAGTTCTTC.